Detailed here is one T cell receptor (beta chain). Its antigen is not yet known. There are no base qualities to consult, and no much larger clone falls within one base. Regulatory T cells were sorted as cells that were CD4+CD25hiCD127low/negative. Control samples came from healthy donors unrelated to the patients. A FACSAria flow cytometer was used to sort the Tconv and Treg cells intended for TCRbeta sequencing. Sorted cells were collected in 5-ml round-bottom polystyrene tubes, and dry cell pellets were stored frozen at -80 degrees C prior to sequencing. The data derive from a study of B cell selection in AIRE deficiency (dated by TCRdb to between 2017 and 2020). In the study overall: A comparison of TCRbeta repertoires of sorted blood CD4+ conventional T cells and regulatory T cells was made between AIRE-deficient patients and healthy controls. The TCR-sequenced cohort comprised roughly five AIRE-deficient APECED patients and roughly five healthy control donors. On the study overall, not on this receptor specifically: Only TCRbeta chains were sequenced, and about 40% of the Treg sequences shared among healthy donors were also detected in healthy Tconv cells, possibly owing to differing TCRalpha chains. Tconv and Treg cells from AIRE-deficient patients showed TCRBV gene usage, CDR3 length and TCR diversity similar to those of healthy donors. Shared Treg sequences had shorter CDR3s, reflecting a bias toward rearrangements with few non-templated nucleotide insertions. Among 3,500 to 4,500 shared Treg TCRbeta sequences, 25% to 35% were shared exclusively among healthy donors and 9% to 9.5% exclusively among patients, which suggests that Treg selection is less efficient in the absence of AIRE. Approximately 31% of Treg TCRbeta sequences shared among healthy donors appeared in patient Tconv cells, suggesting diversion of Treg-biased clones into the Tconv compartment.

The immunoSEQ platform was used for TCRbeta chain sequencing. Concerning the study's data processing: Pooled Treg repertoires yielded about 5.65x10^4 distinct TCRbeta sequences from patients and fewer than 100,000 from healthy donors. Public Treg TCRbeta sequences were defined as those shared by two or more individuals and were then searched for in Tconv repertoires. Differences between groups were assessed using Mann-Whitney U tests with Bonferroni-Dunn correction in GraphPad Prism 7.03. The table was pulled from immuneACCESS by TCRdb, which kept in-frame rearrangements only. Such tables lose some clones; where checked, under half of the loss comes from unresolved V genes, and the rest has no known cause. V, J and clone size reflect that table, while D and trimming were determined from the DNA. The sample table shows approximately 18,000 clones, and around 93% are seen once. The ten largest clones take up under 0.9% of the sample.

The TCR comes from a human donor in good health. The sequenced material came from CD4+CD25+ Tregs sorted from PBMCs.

The CDR3 region: CASSFLGANYGYTF. Here is the DNA: TGTGCCAGCAGTTTTTTAGGGGCTAACTATGGCTACACCTTC. The chain is assembled from TRBV28 and TRBJ1-2; D gene: possibly TRBD1, on 5 matching bases. The CDR3 contains 14 residues, cysteine and phenylalanine counted. Of the read, only the CDR3 DNA is kept; its 42 bases are in frame from base 1. CDR1 MDHEN and CDR2 SYDVKM were looked up in the germline V gene. Trimming takes 3 bases from V and 0 bases from J, and the germline ends sit 8 bases apart.